This T cell receptor beta chain was observed in a study of identifying expanded T cells in peripheral blood (dated by TCRdb to about 2019). As for the study more broadly: Separate aliquots of the same genomic DNA pool were sequenced to produce technical replicates, and four replicates were compared in pairs.

The immunoSEQ Assay, which relies on bias-controlled multiplex PCR amplification of genomic DNA, was used to profile TCRbeta CDR3 regions. Per the authors' processing: To quantify the absolute abundance of each unique TCRbeta CDR3 region, the sequences were collapsed and filtered. Differential abundance was tested with two models: a binomial (Fisher-equivalent) model and a beta-binomial model that adds time-dependent variance fitted from healthy donors. Clones with fewer than 5 combined templates were excluded, and clones with Benjamini-Hochberg FDR below 0.01 were called differentially abundant. The form v = (b*log(k)+a)^2 was used to model beta-binomial variance as a function of total template count across the two samples. TCRdb holds this immuneACCESS table with in-frame rearrangements only. Some clones are missing; in checked studies, unresolved V genes explain under half, and the rest has no known cause. That table gives V, J and clone size, and the DNA gave D and trimming. Present in this sample are approximately 100,000 clones, roughly 85% of which were seen just once. The ten largest clones add up to about 18% of the sample.

General findings and caveats noted by the study authors: The authors expected that over much longer intervals, such as months to years, biological variance in healthy repertoires might increase even further. Across all healthy-donor time intervals, the beta-binomial model significantly lowered both the number of clones called differentially abundant and the false-positive rate. In all healthy donors, the variance in clone template counts between samples taken two weeks apart rose significantly as total template count increased. The binomial model flagged approximately 1.2 differentially abundant clones between technical replicates but around 15 over around two weeks and roughly 19 over around four weeks.

The germline V gene provides CDR1 LGHNA and CDR2 YSLEER. The V and J ends are trimmed by 4 bases and 4 bases, leaving 15 bases between them. The CDR3 covers 15 residues, taking in both the cysteine and the phenylalanine. The retained sequence is limited to the CDR3, 45 bases, with the frame set at the first base. No immune events, such as infections, were documented for the healthy donors during the collection period. Blood repertoires from healthy donors were used as a training cohort for calibrating time-dependent variance in a beta-binomial model of differential abundance of T-cell clones. The training cohort included approximately ten healthy donors, of whom 3 were female and 7 were male. The donors were between about 25 and 65 years old, with an average age of approximately 45 years. Whole blood was collected from each healthy donor at three time points spaced two weeks apart and obtained from a commercial supplier. For immunosequencing, genomic DNA was extracted from unsorted whole blood.

With regard to this clone: There is no known antigen for this receptor. Base qualities were left out, and no much larger clone turns up one base away.

Sequenced input: blood. The source of this sequence is a person between 18 and 69 years old in good health. Recombination joined TRBV4-3 with TRBJ2-3; the D gene is possibly TRBD1 or TRBD2, with 5 bases matching each. The nucleotides read TGCGCCAGCAGCCCGGGATGGGGGAGTGCAGATACGCAGTATTTT. It translates as CASSPGWGSADTQYF.